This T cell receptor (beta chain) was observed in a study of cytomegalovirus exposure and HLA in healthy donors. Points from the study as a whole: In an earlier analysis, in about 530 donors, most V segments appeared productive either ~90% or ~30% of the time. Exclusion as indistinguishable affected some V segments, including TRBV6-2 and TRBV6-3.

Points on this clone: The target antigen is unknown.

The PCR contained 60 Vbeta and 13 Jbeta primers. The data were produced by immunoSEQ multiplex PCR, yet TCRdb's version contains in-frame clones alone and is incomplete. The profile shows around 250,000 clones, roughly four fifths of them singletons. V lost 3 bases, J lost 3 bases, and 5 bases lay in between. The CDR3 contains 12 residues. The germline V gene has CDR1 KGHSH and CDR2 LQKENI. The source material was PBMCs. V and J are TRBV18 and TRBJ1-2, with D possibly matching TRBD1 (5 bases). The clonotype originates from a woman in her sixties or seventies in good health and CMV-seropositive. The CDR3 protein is CASSPRDYGYTF. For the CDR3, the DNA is TGTGCCAGCTCACCCAGGGACTATGGCTACACCTTC.